The entry below describes one TCR beta chain. Followed over time, Seattle patients had been enrolled while infection was active. These data belong to a study of blood T cell repertoires in COVID-19. Whole-study context: Acute-phase and convalescent COVID-19 samples originated in the United States, Italy and Spain. The cDNA or gDNA used as material had been derived from T cells, B-cell-depleted T cells, or PBMCs.

Sequencing used immunoSEQ multiplex PCR; TCRdb keeps in-frame clones, though not all of them. Of a few hundred thousand clones listed, 82% are singletons. This CDR3 has 11 amino acids. Germline V lookup: CDR1 DFQATT, CDR2 SNEGSKA (reference sequence). V was trimmed by 5 bases and J by 3 bases, leaving 7 bases between them. The J gene is TRBJ1-1, the V gene TRBV20-1; D perhaps matches TRBD1 (5 bases). Sequenced material: peripheral blood. This receptor was identified in a woman aged 80 or over with COVID-19, enrolled during active disease. The CDR3 nucleotides are TGCAGTGCTCGGGGGGACACTGAAGCTTTCTTT. This translates into CSARGDTEAFF.